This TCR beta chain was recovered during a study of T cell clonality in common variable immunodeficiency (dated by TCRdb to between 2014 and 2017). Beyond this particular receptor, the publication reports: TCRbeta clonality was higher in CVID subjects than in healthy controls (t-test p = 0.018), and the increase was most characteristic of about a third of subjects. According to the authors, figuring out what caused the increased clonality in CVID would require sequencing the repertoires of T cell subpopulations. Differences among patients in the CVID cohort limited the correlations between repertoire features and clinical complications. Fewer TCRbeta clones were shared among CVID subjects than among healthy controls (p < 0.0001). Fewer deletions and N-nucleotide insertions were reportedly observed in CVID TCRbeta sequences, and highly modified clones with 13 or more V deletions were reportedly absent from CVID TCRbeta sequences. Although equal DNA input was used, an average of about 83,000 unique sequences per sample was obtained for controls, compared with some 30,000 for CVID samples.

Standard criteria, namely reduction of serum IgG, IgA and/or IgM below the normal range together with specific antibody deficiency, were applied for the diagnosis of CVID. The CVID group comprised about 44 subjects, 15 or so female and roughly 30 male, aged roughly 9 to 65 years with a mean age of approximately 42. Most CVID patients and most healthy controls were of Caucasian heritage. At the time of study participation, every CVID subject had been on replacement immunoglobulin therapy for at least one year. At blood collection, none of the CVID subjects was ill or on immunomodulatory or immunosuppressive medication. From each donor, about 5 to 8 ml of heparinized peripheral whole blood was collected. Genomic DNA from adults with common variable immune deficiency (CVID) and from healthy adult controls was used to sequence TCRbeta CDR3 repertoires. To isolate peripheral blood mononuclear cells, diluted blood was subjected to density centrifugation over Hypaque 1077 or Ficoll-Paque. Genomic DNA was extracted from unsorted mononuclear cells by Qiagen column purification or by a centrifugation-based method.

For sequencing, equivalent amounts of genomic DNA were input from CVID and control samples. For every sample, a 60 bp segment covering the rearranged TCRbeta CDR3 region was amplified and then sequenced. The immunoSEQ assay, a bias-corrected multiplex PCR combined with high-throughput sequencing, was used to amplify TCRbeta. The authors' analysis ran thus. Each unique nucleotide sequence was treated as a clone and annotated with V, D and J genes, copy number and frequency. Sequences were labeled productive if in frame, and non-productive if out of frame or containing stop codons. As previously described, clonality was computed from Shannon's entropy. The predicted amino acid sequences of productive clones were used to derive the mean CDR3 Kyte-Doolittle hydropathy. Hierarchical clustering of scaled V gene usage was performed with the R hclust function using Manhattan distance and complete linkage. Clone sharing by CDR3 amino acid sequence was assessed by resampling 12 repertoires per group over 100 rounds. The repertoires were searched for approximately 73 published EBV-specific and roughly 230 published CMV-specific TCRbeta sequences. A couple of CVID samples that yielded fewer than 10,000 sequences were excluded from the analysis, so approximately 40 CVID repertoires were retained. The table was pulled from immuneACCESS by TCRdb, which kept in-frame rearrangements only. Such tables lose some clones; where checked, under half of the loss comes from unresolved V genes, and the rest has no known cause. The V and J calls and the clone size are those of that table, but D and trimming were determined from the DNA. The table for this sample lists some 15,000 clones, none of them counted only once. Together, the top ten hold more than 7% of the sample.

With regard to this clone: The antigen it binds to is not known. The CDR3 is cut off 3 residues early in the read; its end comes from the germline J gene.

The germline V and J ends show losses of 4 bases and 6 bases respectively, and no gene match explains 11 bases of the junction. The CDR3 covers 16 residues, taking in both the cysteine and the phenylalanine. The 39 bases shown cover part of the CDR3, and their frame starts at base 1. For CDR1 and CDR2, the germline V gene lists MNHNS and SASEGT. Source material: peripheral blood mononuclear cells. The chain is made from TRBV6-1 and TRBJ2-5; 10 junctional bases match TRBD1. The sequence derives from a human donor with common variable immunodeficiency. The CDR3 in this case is CASSARDRGLGKTQYF. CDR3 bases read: TGTGCCAGCAGTGCCCGGGACAGGGGATTGGGAAAGACC.